This T cell receptor beta chain comes out of a study of low-dose radiotherapy and immunotherapy resistance in tumors. From germline, CDR1 is LNHNV and CDR2 YYDKDF (reference sequence). Germline trimming cut 3 bases from V and 5 bases from J; bases unmatched to any gene: 6. CDR3 size: 15 residues. TRAV and TRBV primers primed cDNA for both TCRalpha and TCRbeta. TCR amplification involved 20 to 25 PCR cycles with a constant-region primer and V-primer adapter. Via MiXCR, TCRdb re-called the reads, giving one row per CDR3 protein. The top ten clones hold about 13% of a sample with some 100,000 distinct CDR3 sequences, roughly 19% of them seen once. The time point: after trial treatment. Stated treatment: LDRT plus nivolumab, ipilimumab, low-dose cyclophosphamide and aspirin (RACIN trial). Ten or more counts support this clonotype.

This chain uses TRBV15 with TRBJ2-7, with TRBD1 identical over 11 bases. The TCR comes from a female donor with ovarian cancer. The starting material was PBMCs, obtained after low-dose radiotherapy plus immunotherapy. CDR3 region: CATSRAGTGGNEQYF. In nucleotides, the CDR3 is TGTGCCACCAGCAGGGCCGGGACAGGGGGGAACGAGCAGTACTTC.